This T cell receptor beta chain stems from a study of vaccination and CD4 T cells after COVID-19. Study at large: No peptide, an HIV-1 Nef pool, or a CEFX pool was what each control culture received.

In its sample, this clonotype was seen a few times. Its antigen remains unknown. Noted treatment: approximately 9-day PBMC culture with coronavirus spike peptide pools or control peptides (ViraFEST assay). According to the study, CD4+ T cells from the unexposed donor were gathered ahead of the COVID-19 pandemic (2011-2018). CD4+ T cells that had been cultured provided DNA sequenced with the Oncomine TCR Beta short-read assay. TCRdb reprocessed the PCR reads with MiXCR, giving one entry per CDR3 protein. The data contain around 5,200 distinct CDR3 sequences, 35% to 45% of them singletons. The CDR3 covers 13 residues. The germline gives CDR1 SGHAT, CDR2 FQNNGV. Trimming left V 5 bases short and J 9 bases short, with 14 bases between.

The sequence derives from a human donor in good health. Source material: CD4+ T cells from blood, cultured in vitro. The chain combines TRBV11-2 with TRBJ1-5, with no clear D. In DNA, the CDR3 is TGTGCCAGCAGCCCTACCGAGTTGGGGCCCCAGCATTTT. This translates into CASSPTELGPQHF.